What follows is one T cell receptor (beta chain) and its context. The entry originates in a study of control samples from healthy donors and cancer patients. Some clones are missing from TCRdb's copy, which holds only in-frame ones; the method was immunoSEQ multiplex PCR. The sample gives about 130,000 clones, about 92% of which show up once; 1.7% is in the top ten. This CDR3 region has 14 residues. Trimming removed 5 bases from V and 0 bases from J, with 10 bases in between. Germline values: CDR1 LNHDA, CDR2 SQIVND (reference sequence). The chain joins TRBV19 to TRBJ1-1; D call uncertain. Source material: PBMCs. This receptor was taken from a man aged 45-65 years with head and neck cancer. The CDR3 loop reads CASSGDILNTEAFF. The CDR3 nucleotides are TGTGCCAGTAGTGGGGATATCCTGAACACTGAAGCTTTCTTT.